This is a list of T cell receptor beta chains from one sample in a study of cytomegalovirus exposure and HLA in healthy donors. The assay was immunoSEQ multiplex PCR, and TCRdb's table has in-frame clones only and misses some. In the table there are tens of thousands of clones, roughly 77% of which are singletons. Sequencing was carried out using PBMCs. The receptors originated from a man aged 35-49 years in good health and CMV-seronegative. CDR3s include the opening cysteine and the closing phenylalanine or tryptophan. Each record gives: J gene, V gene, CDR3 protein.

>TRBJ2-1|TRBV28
CASRAGFEQFF
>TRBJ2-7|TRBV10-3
CAISEGEGPYEQYF
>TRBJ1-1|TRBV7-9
CASSSSYGEAFF
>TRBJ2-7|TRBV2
CASTIDRGLSSYEQYF
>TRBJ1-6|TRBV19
CASSIRRGSSYNSPLHF
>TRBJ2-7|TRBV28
CASSLGSAIYEQYF
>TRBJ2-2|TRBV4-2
CASSSSRGDTGELFF
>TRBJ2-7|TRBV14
CASSQETGSLSEQYF
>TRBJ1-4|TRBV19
CASSIGGFRDEKLFF
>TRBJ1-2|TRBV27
CASSSTGFYGYTF
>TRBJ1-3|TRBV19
CASNLHATAGNTIYF
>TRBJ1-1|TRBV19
CASSFGTGGEEAFF
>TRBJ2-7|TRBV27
CASSRESRYYEQYF
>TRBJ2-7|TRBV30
CAWGQGPSEQYF
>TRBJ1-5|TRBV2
CASRGGDRPIEAQHF
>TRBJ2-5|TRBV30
CAWSGDRAFQETQYF
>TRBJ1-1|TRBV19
CASSSNSENTEAFF
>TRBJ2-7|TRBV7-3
CASRPAGTATYEQYF
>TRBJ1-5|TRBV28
CASIGWDIYSNQPQHF
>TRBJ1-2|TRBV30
CAWNRGQGIYGYTF
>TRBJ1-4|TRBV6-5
CASSYSGAFNEKLFF
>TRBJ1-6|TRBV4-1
CASSQFTPYSPLHF
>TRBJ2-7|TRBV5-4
CASSLGDRAYEQYF
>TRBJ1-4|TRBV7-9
CASSKGQGATNEKLFF
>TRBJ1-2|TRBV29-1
CSVVSGYGYTF
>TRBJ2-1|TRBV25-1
CASSGPSGGPHNEQFF
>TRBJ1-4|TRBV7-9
CASSFRGDIEKLFF
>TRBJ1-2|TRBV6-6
CASSYSTGFDGYTF
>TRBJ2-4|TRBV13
CASSYPPGGNIQYF
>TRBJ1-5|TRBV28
CASRNRGGHQPQHF
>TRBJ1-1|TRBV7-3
CASSLSVGGQESAFF
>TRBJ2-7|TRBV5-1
CASSIQDYEQYF
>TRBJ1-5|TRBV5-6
CASSGPGLRVSNQPQHF
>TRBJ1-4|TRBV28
CASSAGANEKLFF
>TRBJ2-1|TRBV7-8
CASSPRVGLGSYNEQFF
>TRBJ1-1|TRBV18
CASSRRTGENTEAFF
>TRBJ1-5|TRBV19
CASGRPQHF
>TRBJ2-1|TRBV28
CASSPRRDEQFF
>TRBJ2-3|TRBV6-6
CASSSRYTQYF
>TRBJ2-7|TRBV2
CASSLKTYEQYF
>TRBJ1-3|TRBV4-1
CASTSREGGRGNTIYF
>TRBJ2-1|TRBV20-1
CSARSINEQFF
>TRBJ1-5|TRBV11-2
CASSSTGGGQPQHF
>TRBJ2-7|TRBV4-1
CASSPKGSTGTYEQYF
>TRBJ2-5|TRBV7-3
CASSGGGETQYF
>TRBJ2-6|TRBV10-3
CANGGTLSGANVLTF
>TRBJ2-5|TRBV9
CASSVTAGGFETQYF
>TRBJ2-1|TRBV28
CASSFVQGNEQFF
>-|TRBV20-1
CSASREQYF
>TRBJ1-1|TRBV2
CASRGTVTEAFF
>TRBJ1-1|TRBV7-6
CASSRPGGAGTEAFF